This T cell receptor (beta chain) came from a study of sequential checkpoint blockade in melanoma. This sample's treatment: randomized to nivolumab then ipilimumab (arm A) or the reverse (arm B). From thawed PBMCs, live CD3+CD8+ cells negative for CD19 and CD56 were sorted. This CDR3 comprises 16 residues. Germline assignment: CDR1 MNHEY and CDR2 SMNVEV (reference sequence). J was trimmed by 5 bases and V by 4 bases; bases with no gene match: 9. Libraries were prepared by immunoSEQ multiplex PCR; TCRdb keeps only in-frame clonotypes and omits some of them. The data contain over 20,000 clones, roughly 80% of them singletons.

The sample in question was CD8+ T cells sorted from blood (inferred from file names), obtained from a patient given nivolumab and ipilimumab in sequence. This receptor was taken from a human donor with melanoma. J is TRBJ2-2 and V is TRBV27, with 8 bases matching TRBD1. The CDR3 loop reads CASSSHRGKGTGELFF. DNA for the CDR3: TGTGCCAGCAGTTCACACAGGGGGAAGGGTACCGGGGAGCTGTTTTTT.